These 30 T cell receptor beta chains came from one sample sequenced in a study of CD8 T cells in Susac syndrome. With random hexamers, reverse transcription was performed on about 0.5 to 1 ug of RNA. TCRdb used MiXCR to reprocess the immunoSEQ multiplex PCR reads, holding one entry per CDR3 protein. The table shows 250,000 or so distinct CDR3 sequences, with roughly 93% occurring only once. Input material: CD4+ T cells from PBMCs. The source of these receptors is a human donor with multiple sclerosis.

CDR3 DNA sequence: TGTGCCAGCTCACCAGCGCAATTGTTCTGGCGCGAGGACTCCTATAATTCACCCCTCCACTTT. This sequence encodes CASSPAQLFWREDSYNSPLHF. This chain connects TRBV18 to TRBJ1-6; no clear D. The CDR3 length is 21 residues. V was clipped by 2 bases and J by 0 bases, with 23 bases between them. From germline, CDR1 is KGHSH and CDR2 LQKENI.

The chain links TRBV20-1 to TRBJ1-6; D not resolved. Germline CDR1 DFQATT, CDR2 SNEGSKA (reference sequence). Trimming stripped 3 bases from V and 0 bases from J, with 12 bases between. The CDR3 runs to 16 residues. The CDR3 here is CSARLPPGSYNSPLHF. The CDR3 coding sequence is TGCAGTGCTAGGCTCCCCCCGGGCTCCTATAATTCACCCCTCCACTTT.

The chain employs TRBV5-4 and TRBJ1-1; the match to TRBD1 covers 7 bases. The V gene end was trimmed by 2 bases and the J gene end by 4 bases; junction bases not matched to a gene: 8. The CDR3 totals 15 residues. Germline CDR1 SGHNT, CDR2 YYREEE (reference sequence). The CDR3 loop is CASSFGSRGATEAFF. The CDR3 region has the DNA TGTGCCAGCAGCTTTGGTTCCAGGGGGGCCACTGAAGCTTTCTTT.

This chain uses TRBV20-1 with TRBJ1-1; D not resolved. The CDR3 spans 14 residues. Per germline, CDR1 DFQATT and CDR2 SNEGSKA (reference sequence). V lost 0 bases to trimming and J lost 1 base, with 9 bases between them. This chain's CDR3 is CSARDPHRNTEAFF. CDR3 DNA: TGCAGTGCTAGAGACCCCCACAGGAACACTGAAGCTTTCTTT.

This sequence joins TRBV18 and TRBJ2-7; 7 positions agree with TRBD1. Trimming cost V 6 bases and J 4 bases; bases outside gene matches: 6. The CDR3 consists of 13 residues. The germline gives CDR1 KGHSH, CDR2 LQKENI. The chain's CDR3 is CASSPGQPYEQYV. CDR3 nucleotide sequence: TGTGCCAGCTCCCCGGGACAGCCTTACGAGCAGTACGTC.

The rearrangement joins TRBV9 to TRBJ2-1, with TRBD2 as a possible D gene (6 bases). The V gene lost 7 bases and the J gene lost 5 bases, with 13 bases spanning the gap. This CDR3 contains 13 residues. Per germline, CDR1 SGDLS and CDR2 YYNGEE. In DNA, the CDR3 is TGTGCCAGCCGCCCTTCGGGGGACAATGAGCAGTTCTTC. This gives the protein CASRPSGDNEQFF. The variable domain in full, with the rest retrieved from reference TRBV9 and TRBJ2-1, is DSGVTQTPKHLITATGQRVTLRCSPRSGDLSVYWYQQSLDQGLQFLIQYYNGEERAKGNILERFSAQQFPDLHSELNLSSLELGDSALYFCASRPSGDNEQFFGPGTRLTVL.

The chain links TRBV15 to TRBJ2-3; 9 bases match TRBD1. The CDR3 runs 13 residues. Germline V gene lookup returns CDR1 LNHNV and CDR2 YYDKDF (reference sequence). The ends lost 10 bases at V and 5 bases at J; junction bases unmatched: 7. The chain's CDR3 is CASLQGAGDTQYF. The DNA for the CDR3 is TGTGCCAGCCTACAGGGGGCCGGAGATACGCAGTATTTT.

The CDR3 reads CASSLNPLIGELFF. As DNA, the CDR3 is TGCGCCAGCAGCTTGAACCCCCTTATCGGGGAGCTGTTTTTT. This rearrangement joins TRBV5-1 to TRBJ2-2; D is unclear. Trimming stripped 1 base from V and 7 bases from J, with 11 bases between. This CDR3 has 14 residues. CDR1 is SGHRS and CDR2 is YFSETQ in the germline V gene.

This chain links TRBV3-1 with TRBJ2-5, with D perhaps matching TRBD2 (6 bases). The CDR3 runs to 14 residues. CDR1 and CDR2 from the germline V gene are LGHDT and YNNKEL (reference sequence). With 1 base removed from V and 12 bases from J, the gap between germline ends came to 18 bases. The CDR3 sequence: CASSQVTARDPKYF. The CDR3 DNA follows: TGTGCCAGCAGCCAAGTAACGGCGCGGGACCCAAAGTACTTC.

This sequence joins TRBV4-2 and TRBJ1-4; 7 bases agree with TRBD1. The V gene's germline CDR1 is LGHNA and CDR2 YNFKEQ. The V and J ends lost 3 bases and 13 bases, in that order; junction bases with no gene match: 8. This CDR3 is 13 amino acids long. The CDR3 sequence: CASSQVPQGILFF. CDR3 sequence (DNA): TGTGCCAGCAGCCAGGTTCCACAGGGGATACTGTTTTTT.

The CDR3 region is CASSRGSRGLGQETQYF. CDR3 nucleotide sequence: TGTGCCAGTAGTAGGGGAAGCAGGGGGCTGGGTCAAGAGACCCAGTACTTC. The chain carries TRBV19 and TRBJ2-5; 8 bases fit TRBD1. Germline loops: CDR1 LNHDA, CDR2 SQIVND (reference sequence). Trimming removed 4 bases from V and 2 bases from J; junction bases left unmatched: 12. The CDR3 has 17 amino acids.

This chain links TRBV7-9 with TRBJ1-4; D is ambiguous. The CDR3 has 15 amino acids. V dropped 0 bases and J dropped 3 bases, with 8 bases sitting between them. The germline gives CDR1 SEHNR, CDR2 FQNEAQ (reference sequence). The CDR3 DNA sequence: TGTGCCAGCAGCTTAGCCGCAGAGTCTAATGAAAAACTGTTTTTT. It codes for CASSLAAESNEKLFF.

CDR3 DNA: TGTGCCAGCAGCTTGGCCGGAGGGTTGAGCAATCAGCCCCAGCATTTT. It encodes CASSLAGGLSNQPQHF. This chain uses TRBV5-6 with TRBJ1-5, with no clear D. Germline V gene sequence: CDR1 SGHDT, CDR2 YYEEEE. The ends were cut back, 0 bases at V and 1 base at J, with 11 bases in the middle. This CDR3 has 16 amino acids.

V and J are TRBV19 and TRBJ2-3; D is possibly TRBD1 (7 bases). Per the germline V gene, CDR1 is LNHDA and CDR2 is SQIVND (reference sequence). The ends were cut back, 8 bases at V and 1 base at J, with 10 bases in the middle. The CDR3 length is 13 residues. The CDR3 nucleotides are TGTGCCAGTCGCGGGACAGGCACAGATACGCAGTATTTT. This sequence encodes CASRGTGTDTQYF.

The gene calls are TRBV30 and TRBJ2-2, with D perhaps being TRBD1 or TRBD2 (6 bases each). V gave up 4 bases and J gave up 4 bases, with 19 bases separating them. Germline loops: CDR1 GTSNPN, CDR2 SVGIG (reference sequence). CDR3 size: 16 residues. The CDR3 coding sequence is TGTGCCTGGACCTCACGGGGGCGGGCAATCACCGGGGAGCTGTTTTTT. Amino acids: CAWTSRGRAITGELFF.

A single count supports this clonotype. This chain uses TRBV7-2 with TRBJ1-2, with TRBD1 identical over 7 bases. Per germline, CDR1 SGHTA and CDR2 FQGNSA. V gave up 5 bases and J gave up 3 bases; unmatched junction bases: 6. This CDR3 spans 14 amino acids. The chain's CDR3 is CASSPGTADYGYTF. DNA of the CDR3: TGTGCCAGCAGCCCCGGGACAGCAGACTATGGCTACACCTTC.

The chain couples TRBV5-1 to TRBJ2-7; D is possibly TRBD2 (6 bases). Trimming removed 4 bases at V and 5 bases at J, with 16 bases between. The CDR3 contains 14 residues. Germline assignment: CDR1 SGHRS and CDR2 YFSETQ. CDR3 coding DNA: TGCGCCAGCAGCCGTTCAGTGGGAGGCGACGAGCAGTACTTC. Residues: CASSRSVGGDEQYF.

J is TRBJ2-7 and V is TRBV24-1; 7 bases are a match to TRBD1. J lost 5 bases, V lost 4 bases, and 7 bases had no gene match. This CDR3 comprises 14 residues. Germline V gives CDR1 KGHDR, CDR2 SFDVKD. Here the CDR3 reads CATSDPDRVDEQYF. The DNA for the CDR3 is TGTGCCACCAGTGACCCTGACAGGGTCGACGAGCAGTACTTC.

The chain has TRBV27 and TRBJ2-7; D is perhaps TRBD1 (5 bases). V was trimmed by 6 bases and J by 0 bases, leaving 12 bases between them. Germline loops: CDR1 MNHEY, CDR2 SMNVEV (reference sequence). The CDR3 contains 14 residues. The CDR3 sequence is CASRRTHLSYEQYF. CDR3 DNA: TGTGCCAGCAGACGGACACACCTCTCCTACGAGCAGTACTTC.

The chain has TRBV29-1 and TRBJ2-2; D ambiguous. CDR1 is SQVTM, CDR2 ANQGSEA, per germline. V dropped 5 bases and J dropped 1 base, with 5 bases sitting between them. The CDR3 covers 12 residues. The CDR3 coding sequence is TGCAGCGTTAGTAGGAACACCGGGGAGCTGTTTTTT. Protein product: CSVSRNTGELFF.

This chain links TRBV2 with TRBJ2-3, with 11 positions matching TRBD2. V lost 6 bases, J lost 1 base, and 3 bases stayed unmatched. This CDR3 has 15 residues. Germline V gene sequence: CDR1 SNHLY, CDR2 FYNNEI. The chain's CDR3 is CASRGLAVGTDTQYF. DNA for the CDR3: TGTGCCAGCAGGGGACTAGCGGTAGGCACAGATACGCAGTATTTT.

This chain links TRBV3-1 with TRBJ2-3; weak D call: TRBD2 (6 bases). Germline V CDR1 and CDR2: LGHDT, YNNKEL (reference sequence). Trimming pared 1 base from V and 5 bases from J, leaving 10 bases between. This CDR3 is built from 14 residues. The CDR3 nucleotides read TGTGCCAGCAGCCAAGCGGGAGTGAAAGATACGCAGTATTTT. Translating it yields CASSQAGVKDTQYF.

This clonotype came up a few times. The genes are TRBV6-6 and TRBJ2-7, with 10 bases matching TRBD1. Losses at the gene ends were 7 bases for V and 0 bases for J; bases not matched to a gene: 6. Germline V gene data show CDR1 as MNHNY and CDR2 as SVGAGI (reference sequence). The CDR3 contains 15 residues. The chain's CDR3 is CASIPRDRGSYEQYF. Written as DNA, the CDR3 is TGTGCCAGCATCCCCCGGGACAGGGGCTCCTACGAGCAGTACTTC.

The genes are TRBV5-4 and TRBJ1-2; D is unresolved. The CDR3 has 14 amino acids. Germline values: CDR1 SGHNT, CDR2 YYREEE (reference sequence). V was clipped by 4 bases and J by 1 base, with 11 bases between them. CDR3 nucleotide sequence: TGTGCCAGCAGCCGAGACATGGTTAACTATGGCTACACCTTC. Translating it yields CASSRDMVNYGYTF.

This rearrangement joins TRBV19 to TRBJ2-5; TRBD1 might be the D (5 bases). The V and J ends lost 5 bases and 5 bases respectively, with 15 bases between them. Looked up from germline, CDR1 is LNHDA and CDR2 is SQIVND (reference sequence). The length of the CDR3 is 14 residues. In DNA form, the CDR3 reads TGTGCCAGTAGTCAGGGCCCGGCCACGGAGACCCAGTACTTC. It is translated as CASSQGPATETQYF.

The chain has TRBV23-1 and TRBJ2-7; D is unclear. TRBV23-1 has ORF status, its function being uncertain. V lost 7 bases, J lost 4 bases, and 14 bases lay in between. This CDR3 spans 13 amino acids. The CDR3 DNA sequence: TGCGCCAGCACGCCCCACAGAGGATACGAGCAGTACGTC. Amino acid sequence: CASTPHRGYEQYV.

The chain links TRBV10-3 to TRBJ2-2; D is ambiguous. V lost 5 bases and J 6 bases, leaving 4 bases between the germline ends. Germline V gene lookup returns CDR1 ENHRY and CDR2 SYGVKD. This CDR3 is 11 amino acids long. The CDR3 spells CAISNPGELFF. CDR3 coding DNA: TGTGCCATCAGTAACCCCGGGGAGCTGTTTTTT.

The CDR3 DNA is TGTGCCAGCAGAGGGACAGGGGGCGAGCAGTACTTC. Residues: CASRGTGGEQYF. The V gene is TRBV5-4, the J gene TRBJ2-7; TRBD1 agrees at 11 bases. Germline assignment: CDR1 SGHNT and CDR2 YYREEE (reference sequence). V was pared by 5 bases and J by 6 bases, with 1 base of the junction left unmatched. The CDR3 is 12 amino acids.

The V and J genes are TRBV19 and TRBJ1-1; a possible D gene is TRBD1 (5 bases). V was shortened by 1 base and J by 8 bases, with 11 bases between the two germline ends. The germline V gene has CDR1 LNHDA and CDR2 SQIVND (reference sequence). The CDR3 contains 13 residues. The CDR3 loop reads CASSIADTQEAFF. CDR3 bases: TGTGCCAGTAGTATAGCGGACACCCAAGAAGCTTTCTTT.

The CDR3, as DNA: TGTGCCAGCAGCTTAGCGCTAGGGGAGCGGGGCTACACCTTC. Translating it yields CASSLALGERGYTF. The rearrangement links TRBV7-2 to TRBJ1-2; TRBD1 might be the D (5 bases). In germline, CDR1 is SGHTA, CDR2 FQGNSA. This CDR3 contains 14 residues. Trimming shortened V by 0 bases and J by 8 bases, and 13 bases separated the two germline ends.